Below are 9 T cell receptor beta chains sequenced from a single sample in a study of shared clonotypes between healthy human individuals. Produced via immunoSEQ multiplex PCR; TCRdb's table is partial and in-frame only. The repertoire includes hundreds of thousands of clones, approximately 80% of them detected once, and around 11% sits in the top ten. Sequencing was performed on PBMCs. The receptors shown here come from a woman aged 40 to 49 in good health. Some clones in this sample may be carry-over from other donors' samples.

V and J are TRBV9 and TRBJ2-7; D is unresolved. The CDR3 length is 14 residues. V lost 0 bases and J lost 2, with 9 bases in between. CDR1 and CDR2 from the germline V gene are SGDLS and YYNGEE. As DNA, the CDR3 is TGTGCCAGCAGCGTAGGAACACAAACCTACGAGCAGTACTTC. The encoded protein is CASSVGTQTYEQYF.

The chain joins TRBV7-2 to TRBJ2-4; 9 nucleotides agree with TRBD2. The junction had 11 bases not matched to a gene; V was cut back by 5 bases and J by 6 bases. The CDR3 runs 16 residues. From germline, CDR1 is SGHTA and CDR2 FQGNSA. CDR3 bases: TGTGCCAGCAGCACGACGTTAGCGGGAGAGGGAAACATTCAGTACTTC. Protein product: CASSTTLAGEGNIQYF.

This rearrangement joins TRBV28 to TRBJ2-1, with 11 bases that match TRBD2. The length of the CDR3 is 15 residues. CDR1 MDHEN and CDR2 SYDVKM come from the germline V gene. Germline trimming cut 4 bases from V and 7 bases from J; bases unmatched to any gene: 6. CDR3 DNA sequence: TGTGCCAGCAGTTCAGTACTAGCGGGAGTTAATGAGCAGTTCTTC. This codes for CASSSVLAGVNEQFF.

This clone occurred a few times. The CDR3 loop reads CASSIYFQGPYEQYF. CDR3 coding DNA: TGTGCCAGTAGTATATACTTCCAGGGGCCCTACGAGCAGTACTTC. The chain couples TRBV19 to TRBJ2-7; tentative D call: TRBD1 (6 bases). Germline V gene data show CDR1 as LNHDA and CDR2 as SQIVND (reference sequence). This CDR3 has 15 amino acids. V gave up 2 bases and J gave up 2 bases, with 13 bases separating them. Variable domain in full (rest from reference TRBV19 and TRBJ2-7): DGGITQSPKYLFRKEGQNVTLSCEQNLNHDAMYWYRQDPGQGLRLIYYSQIVNDFQKGDIAEGYSVSREKKESFPLTVTSAQKNPTAFYLCASSIYFQGPYEQYFGPGTRLTVT.

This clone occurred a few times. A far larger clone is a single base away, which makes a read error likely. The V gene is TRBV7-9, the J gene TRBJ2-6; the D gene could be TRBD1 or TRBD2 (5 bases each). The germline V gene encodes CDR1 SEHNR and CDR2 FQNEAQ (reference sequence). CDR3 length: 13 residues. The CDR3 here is CASGHPGADVLTF. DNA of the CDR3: TGTGCCAGTGGGCATCCCGGGGCCGACGTCCTGACTTTC.

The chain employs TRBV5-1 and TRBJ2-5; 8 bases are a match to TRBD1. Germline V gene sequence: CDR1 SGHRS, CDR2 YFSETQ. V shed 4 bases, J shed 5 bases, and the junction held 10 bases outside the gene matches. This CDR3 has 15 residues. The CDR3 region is CASSMDRDGIETQYF. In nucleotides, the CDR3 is TGCGCCAGCAGCATGGACAGGGATGGGATTGAGACCCAGTACTTC.

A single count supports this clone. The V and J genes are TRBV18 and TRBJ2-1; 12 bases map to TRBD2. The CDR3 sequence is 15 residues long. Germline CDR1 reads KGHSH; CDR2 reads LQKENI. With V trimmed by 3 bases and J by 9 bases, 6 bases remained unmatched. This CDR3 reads CASSPGLAGLGEQFF. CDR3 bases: TGTGCCAGCTCACCCGGACTAGCGGGATTGGGTGAGCAGTTCTTC.

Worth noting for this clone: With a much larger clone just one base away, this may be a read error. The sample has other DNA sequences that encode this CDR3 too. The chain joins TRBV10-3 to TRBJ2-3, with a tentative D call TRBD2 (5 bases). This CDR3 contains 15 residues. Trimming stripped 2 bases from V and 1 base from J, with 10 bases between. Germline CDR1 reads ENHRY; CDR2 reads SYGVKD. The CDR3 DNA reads TGTGCCATCAGTGAGGGAGGCCCCGGCACAGATACGCAGTATTTT. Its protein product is CAISEGGPGTDTQYF.

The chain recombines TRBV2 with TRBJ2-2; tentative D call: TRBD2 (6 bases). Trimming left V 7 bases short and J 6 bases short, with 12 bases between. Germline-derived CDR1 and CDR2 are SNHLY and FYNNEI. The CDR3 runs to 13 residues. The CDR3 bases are TGTGCCAGCATGGGGGGTTCTCCCGGGGAGCTGTTTTTT. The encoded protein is CASMGGSPGELFF.